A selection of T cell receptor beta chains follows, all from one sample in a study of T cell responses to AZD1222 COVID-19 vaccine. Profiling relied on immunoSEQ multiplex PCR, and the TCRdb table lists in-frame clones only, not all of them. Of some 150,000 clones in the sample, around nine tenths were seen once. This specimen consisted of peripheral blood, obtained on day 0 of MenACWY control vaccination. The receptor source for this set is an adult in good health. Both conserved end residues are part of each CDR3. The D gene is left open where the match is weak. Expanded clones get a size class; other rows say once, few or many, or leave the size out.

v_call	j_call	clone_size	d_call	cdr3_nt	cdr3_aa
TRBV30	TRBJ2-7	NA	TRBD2	TGTGCCTGGAACCCTAGCGGGAGAGGGCACTACGAGCAGTACTTC	CAWNPSGRGHYEQYF
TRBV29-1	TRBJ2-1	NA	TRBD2	TGCAGCGTCCCCAGGGGGCTAGCGGGAGAATATACAAATGAGCAGTTCTTC	CSVPRGLAGEYTNEQFF
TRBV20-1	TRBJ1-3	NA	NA	TGCAGTGCTAGTTCGGACTCTGGAAACACCATATATTTT	CSASSDSGNTIYF
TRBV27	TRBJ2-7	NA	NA	TGTGCCAGCAGTTTACAACCAACGTCGAGTAAGGGACGTTCCTACGAGCAGTACTTC	CASSLQPTSSKGRSYEQYF
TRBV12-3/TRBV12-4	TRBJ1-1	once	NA	TGTGCCAGCAGTTTGGGGGAGGGCACTGAAGCTTTCTTT	CASSLGEGTEAFF
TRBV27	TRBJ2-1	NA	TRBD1	TGTGCCAGCATTCCGGGACAGGGGTCGTACAATGAGCAGTTCTTC	CASIPGQGSYNEQFF
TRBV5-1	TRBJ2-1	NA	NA	TGCGCCAGCTCCTCCGGGGCCCCAATCGCTGAGCAGTTCTTC	CASSSGAPIAEQFF
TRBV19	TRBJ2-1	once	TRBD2	TGTGCCAGTAGTATCTCCCCCCAAGGACTAGCGGGAGTGAATGAGCAGTTCTTC	CASSISPQGLAGVNEQFF
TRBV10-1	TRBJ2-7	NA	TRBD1	TGCGCCAGCAGTGATCCGGGACAGGGGAACTACGAGCAGTACTTC	CASSDPGQGNYEQYF
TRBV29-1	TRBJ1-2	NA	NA	TGCAGCGTTGAACCTCGAGAGGAAAAGGGATATGGCTACACCTTC	CSVEPREEKGYGYTF
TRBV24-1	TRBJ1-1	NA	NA	TGTGCCACCAGTGATTTGAGGGGGACTGAAGCTTTCTTT	CATSDLRGTEAFF
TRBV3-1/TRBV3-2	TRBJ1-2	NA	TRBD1	TGTGCCAGCAGCCAAGTGGGGACAGGGGGCGCCTATGGCTACACCTTC	CASSQVGTGGAYGYTF
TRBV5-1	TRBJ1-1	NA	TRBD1	TGCGCCAGCAGCCCGATACGACAGGGCAGGAACACTGAAGCTTTCTTT	CASSPIRQGRNTEAFF
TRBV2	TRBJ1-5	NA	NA	TGTGCCACTGGGGGAGGGAAGAGCAATCAGCCCCAGCATTTT	CATGGGKSNQPQHF
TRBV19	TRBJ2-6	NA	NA	TGTGCCAGTAGTTCAAGCTCTGGGGCCAACGTCCTGACTTTC	CASSSSSGANVLTF
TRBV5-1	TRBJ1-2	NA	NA	TGCGCCAGCAGCCCCGACCGTATCCGCGGGGGCTACACCTTC	CASSPDRIRGGYTF
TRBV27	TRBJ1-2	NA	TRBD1	TGTGCCAGCAGTATGGACAGGGGATATACTGGCTACACCTTC	CASSMDRGYTGYTF
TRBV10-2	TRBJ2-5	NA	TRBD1	TGCGCCACAACCCCCAAGACAGGGCGGGAGACCCAGTACTTC	CATTPKTGRETQYF
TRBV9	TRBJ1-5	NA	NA	TGTGCCAGCAGCGTAGACGGGGGCGCGAAGCCCCAGCATTTT	CASSVDGGAKPQHF
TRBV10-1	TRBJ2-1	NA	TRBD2	TGCGCCAGCAGTGAGTCGCAAGGTAGCGGGGGCAATGAGCAGTTCTTC	CASSESQGSGGNEQFF
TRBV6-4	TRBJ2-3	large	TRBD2	TGTGCCAGCAGTGTTTCGGCGGGAGGGAACACAGATACGCAGTATTTT	CASSVSAGGNTDTQYF
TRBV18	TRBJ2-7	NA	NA	TGTGCCAGCTCACCACCCAGCGGCTCCTACGAGCAGTACTTC	CASSPPSGSYEQYF
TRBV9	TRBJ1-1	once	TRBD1	TGTGCCAGCAGCCTTTGGACAGGGGACACTGAAGCTTTCTTT	CASSLWTGDTEAFF
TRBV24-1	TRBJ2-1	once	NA	TGTGCCACCAGTGACCCCAGGGAGGACAAGAATGAGCAGTTCTTC	CATSDPREDKNEQFF
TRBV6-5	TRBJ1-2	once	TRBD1	TGTGCCAGCAGAGGACAGGGGGACTATGGCTACACCTTC	CASRGQGDYGYTF
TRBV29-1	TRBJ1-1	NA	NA	TGCAGCGGAGCAGTGAACACTGAAGCTTTCTTT	CSGAVNTEAFF
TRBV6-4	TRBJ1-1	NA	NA	TGTGCCAGCAGTGAGTCGCCGAACACTGAAGCTTTCTTT	CASSESPNTEAFF
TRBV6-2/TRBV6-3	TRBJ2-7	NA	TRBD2	TGTGCCAGCAGTTACGGACTAGCGGGGACCTACGAGCAGTACTTC	CASSYGLAGTYEQYF
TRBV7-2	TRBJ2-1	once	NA	TGTGCCAGCAGCGCCGAGGGTTATTCCTACAATGAGCAGTTCTTC	CASSAEGYSYNEQFF
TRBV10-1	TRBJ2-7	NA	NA	TGCGCCAGCAGTAAAAGCCCCTCCTACGAGCAGTACTTC	CASSKSPSYEQYF
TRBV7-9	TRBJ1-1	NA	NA	TGTGCCAGCAGCTCCCAATCGATGAACACTGAAGCTTTCTTT	CASSSQSMNTEAFF
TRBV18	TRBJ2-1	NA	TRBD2	TGTGCCAGCTCACCGACAGCGGGGGCCGGAGAGCAGTTCTTC	CASSPTAGAGEQFF
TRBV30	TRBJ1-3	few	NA	TGTGCCTGGGGACGGGCGGGGGCGAAAGGAAACACCATATATTTT	CAWGRAGAKGNTIYF
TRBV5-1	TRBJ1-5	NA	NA	TGCGCCAGCAGCTCAACAGGGAGCAGCAATCAGCCCCAGCATTTT	CASSSTGSSNQPQHF
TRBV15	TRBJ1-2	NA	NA	TGTGCCACCAGCAGAGACGGGGGTCCCAACTATGGCTACACCTTC	CATSRDGGPNYGYTF
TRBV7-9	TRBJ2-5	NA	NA	TGTGCCAGCAGCTTAGCGGTGGAGACCCAGTACTTC	CASSLAVETQYF